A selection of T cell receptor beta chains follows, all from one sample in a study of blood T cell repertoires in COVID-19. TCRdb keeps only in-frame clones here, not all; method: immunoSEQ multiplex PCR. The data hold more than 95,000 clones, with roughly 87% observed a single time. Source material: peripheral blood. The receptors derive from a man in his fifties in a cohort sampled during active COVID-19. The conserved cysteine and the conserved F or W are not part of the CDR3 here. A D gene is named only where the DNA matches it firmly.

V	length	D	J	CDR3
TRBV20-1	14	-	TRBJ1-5	SASRFGQGRNQPQH
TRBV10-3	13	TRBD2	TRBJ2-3	AITPGLAGTDTQY
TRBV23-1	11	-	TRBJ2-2	ASPKTGPLELF
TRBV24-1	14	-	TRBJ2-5	ATSEPGGVWQETQY
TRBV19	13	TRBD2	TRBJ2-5	ARGGSPRKQETQY
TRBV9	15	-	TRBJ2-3	ASSPHERGAITDTQY
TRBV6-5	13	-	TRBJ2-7	ASSPPRRGGYEQY
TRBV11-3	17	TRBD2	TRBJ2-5	ASSLGRLAGGLLQETQY
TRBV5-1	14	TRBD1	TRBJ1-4	ASSPRPRGANEKLF
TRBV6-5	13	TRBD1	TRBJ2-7	ASSYSATGAYEQY
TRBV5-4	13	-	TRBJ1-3	ASSSEGVKGNTIY
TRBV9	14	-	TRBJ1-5	ASSVGSFGEGQPQH